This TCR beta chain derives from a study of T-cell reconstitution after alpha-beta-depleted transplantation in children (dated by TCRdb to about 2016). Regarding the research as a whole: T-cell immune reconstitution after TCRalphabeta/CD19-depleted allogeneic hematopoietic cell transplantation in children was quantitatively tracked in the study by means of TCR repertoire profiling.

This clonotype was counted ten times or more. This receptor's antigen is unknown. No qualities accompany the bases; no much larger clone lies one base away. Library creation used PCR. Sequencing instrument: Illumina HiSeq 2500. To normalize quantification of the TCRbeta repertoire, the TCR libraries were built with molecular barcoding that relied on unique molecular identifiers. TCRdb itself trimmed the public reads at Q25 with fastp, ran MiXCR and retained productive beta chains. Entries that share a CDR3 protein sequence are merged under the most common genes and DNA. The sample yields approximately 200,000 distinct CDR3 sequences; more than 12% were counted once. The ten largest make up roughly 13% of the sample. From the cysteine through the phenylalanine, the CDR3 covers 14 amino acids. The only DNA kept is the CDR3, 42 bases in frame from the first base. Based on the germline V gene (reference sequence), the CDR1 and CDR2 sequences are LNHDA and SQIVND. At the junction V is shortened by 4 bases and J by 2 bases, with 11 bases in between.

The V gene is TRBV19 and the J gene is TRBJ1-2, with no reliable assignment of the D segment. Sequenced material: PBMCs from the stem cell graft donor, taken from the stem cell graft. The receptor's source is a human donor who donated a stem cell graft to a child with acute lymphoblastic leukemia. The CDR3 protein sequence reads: CASSNLLVNYGYTF. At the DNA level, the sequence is TGTGCCAGTAGTAACCTATTAGTGAACTATGGCTACACCTTC.